Described below is a single T cell receptor (beta chain) sequence and its context. This clonotype came up many times. The antigen it binds to is not known. Qualities for individual bases were not recorded, and no much larger clone is one base off. Systemically healthy Caucasian individuals from Russia, 39 in total and aged roughly 6 to 95 years, were included as donors. Ten milliliters of peripheral blood were drawn from each donor into EDTA-treated Vacutainer tubes. Ficoll-Paque density-gradient centrifugation was used to isolate PBMCs, with at least 6.5 million per sample. Trizol reagent was used to extract total RNA from the PBMCs, yielding at least 6 micrograms per sample. The percentages of naive CD45RAhigh/CD27high T cells were determined by flow cytometry on a PBMC aliquot from every donor. The data were taken from a study of blood T cells in healthy people across ages (dated by TCRdb to 2014 to 2015). At the level of the whole study: Template switching captured roughly one uniquely barcoded TCR beta cDNA molecule per two T cells in model experiments. Age-related changes in TCR beta repertoire diversity were measured in the study by deep sequencing normalized with unique cDNA molecular identifiers. Donors were grouped into four age groups: young (average about 15 years), middle-aged (under 40), aged (about 59) and long-lived (roughly 80). For two donors (one aged 18 to 30 and one aged 80 or older), the study analyzed two additional independent replicas of 1 million unique cDNA reads from the same blood draw.

The protocol used for the library was 5' RACE. The data were produced on an Illumina HiSeq 2500. A second roughly 6 to 12 cycle PCR used a sample-barcoded 5' primer and a J-beta primer mix. A unique molecular identifier was introduced onto each TCR beta cDNA molecule by a template-switch 5' adaptor carrying 12 random nucleotides. Each sample yielded at least 3 million CDR3-containing paired-end reads. All of the RNA was converted into first-strand cDNA using the Mint cDNA synthesis kit, with a TRBC-specific oligonucleotide serving as the primer. Following uracil-DNA glycosylase treatment, a first 18-cycle PCR with universal primers M1SS and BC2_uni_R was performed on all cDNA. The published analysis was carried out like this. For normalization, 1 million high-quality reads were randomly selected from each sample, with every read carrying a distinct molecular identifier. Reads sharing molecular identifiers were discarded rather than binned into consensus sequences. MiTCR, set to a Q25 quality threshold and the strictest error-elimination algorithm, was used for CDR3 identification, clonotype clustering and error correction. Lower-bound total TCR beta diversity was estimated with a nonparametric unseen species model using Euler transformation. TCRdb reprocessed the public reads (quality trimming at Q25 with fastp, clone calling with MiXCR) and kept in-frame beta chains. Here each entry gathers all rows of one CDR3 protein and keeps the most common genes and DNA. The V and J calls reflect TCRdb's pipeline rather than the authors' work. The sample table lists approximately 760,000 distinct CDR3 sequences, 20% to 25% of them with a count of one. Together, the top ten hold 9.4% of the sample.

Points the paper makes about the study in general: Because profiling used bulk unsorted PBMCs, naive and antigen-experienced compartments could not be compared conclusively. Compared with the aged group, more naive CD4+ T cells, fewer expanded clones and increased TCR diversity were shown by the long-lived group, suggesting age selection. As age increased, observed TCR beta diversity per million T cells dropped in a roughly linear way, and a significant reduction was already evident by age about 40. Because the CMV infection status of the donors was unknown, age-related changes in expanded clonotypes may potentially have been confounded. Estimates of total diversity based on one million sequenced T cells were regarded as lower bounds and as underestimates. Observed TCR beta diversity correlated strongly with the percentage of naive T cells measured by flow cytometry.

Trimming removed 2 bases from V and 0 bases from J, leaving 5 bases between the germline ends. CDR1 and CDR2, per the germline V gene, are MNHEY and SVGEGT. CDR3 length: 13 amino acids, cysteine to phenylalanine. CDR3 DNA is the only sequence kept; it has 39 bases, read in frame from the first base. The same sample was also used in a study of T cells of mothers and their children. Per that second paper: Nine systemically healthy Caucasian individuals, comprising three mothers and their six children, were included as donors. cDNA synthesis consumed the entire amount of extracted RNA, loaded at around 1.5 ug RNA in each 15 ul reaction. In the second PCR, the M1S primer introduced both the sample barcodes and 2-4 random nucleotides. More than 9 million TCR beta CDR3 reads were obtained from each mother, and 2.5 million to 3.5 million reads were obtained from each child. In both related and unrelated pairs, thymic selection shapes the output of TCR recombination in a similar way, with inherited differences having only a minor effect. Normalized repertoire overlap was always found to be slightly, but never significantly, higher in related mother-child pairs than in unrelated mother-child pairs. Persistent microchimeric T cell clones were not detected, at a sensitivity of 85 to 100 clones per million clonotypes. Deep NGS was used in the study to compare the TCR beta repertoires of mothers and children and to look for features that separate related mother-child pairs from unrelated individuals. The mean age was 40 +/- 4 years for the mothers and roughly 10 +/- 4 years for the children. Libraries were sequenced on Illumina HiSeq 2000 with 100+100 nt paired-end reads after adapter ligation with NEBNext reagents. Mother and child libraries were prepared a month apart and sequenced in separate runs to prevent cross-contamination. For each donor, between roughly 450,000 and 2,200,000 distinct TCR beta clonotypes were identified. Naive TCR beta clonotypes were estimated from low-frequency clonotypes matched to each donor's FACS-determined naive share, without sorting.

This TCR came from a boy aged 5-17 years in good health. The sequencing sample was made of blood. This sequence uses TRBV6-2 or TRBV6-3 and TRBJ2-7, with the D gene not confidently named. The DNA sequence is TGTGCCAGCAGTTACAGGATCTCCTACGAGCAGTACTTC. This yields the protein CASSYRISYEQYF.